This T cell receptor (beta chain) was captured in a study of T cell responses to AZD1222 COVID-19 vaccine (dated by TCRdb to the early 2020s). For the wider study: AZD1222 recipients with second doses at about 4 weeks or about 12 weeks were pooled, because spike-specific TCR depth and breadth did not differ between schedules. A total of 233 trial participants underwent TCR sequencing, of whom some 210 received two doses of AZD1222 and around 26 received two doses of the MenACWY control vaccine. Trial participants were enrolled by age into 18-55, 56-69 and 70-plus year subgroups, with roughly 160, 29 and 62 TCR-sequenced participants respectively. What the authors observed across the whole study: After two AZD1222 doses, spike-specific TCR breadth and depth were significantly higher than at day 0 and than in MenACWY recipients. Only five or six AZD1222 recipients were SARS-CoV-2 seropositive at baseline, limiting conclusions about previously exposed vaccinees. Participants were mostly white British, with more females than males. The authors suggested clonal diversity may have been underestimated. Epitopes outside the regions mutated in the B.1.351 and B.1.1.7 variants were reportedly recognized by nearly half of the unique spike-specific TCRs. In the small 56-69-year group, the increase in depth fell short of significance, most likely because of low power. Because no samples from the day 14 peak response were available, repertoires could be characterized only after the peak T cell response. CD4 TCRs associated with the vaccine covered the entire spike protein, and the dominant responses were in regions 160-218 and 743-854.

V is shortened by 4 bases, J by 4 bases, and the region joining them spans 12 bases. CDR1 and CDR2 were assigned from the germline V gene as SGDLS and YYNGEE. Including cysteine and phenylalanine, the CDR3 has 14 amino acids. The CDR3 DNA has 42 bases and is translated from base 1. The time point label, read with the paper, signifies: baseline before first vaccination. Samples from vaccinated people were obtained from the UK trials COV001 and COV002, which included a single-blind randomized controlled phase 2/3 trial of AZD1222 (ChAdOx1 nCoV-19) in healthy adults. For TCRbeta chain sequencing, PBMC samples were collected from trial participants at day 0 and at day 28 after the second dose. The CDR3 regions of human TCRbeta chains were analyzed by immunosequencing. The authors' pipeline ran thus. Repertoire TCRs were checked for matches against a reference library of SARS-CoV-2-specific TCRs that had been generated using the MIRA antigen-specificity platform. Breadth meant the fraction of unique TCRs that were SARS-CoV-2-associated, whereas depth meant the fraction of total T cells that were SARS-CoV-2-associated. Using the MIRA data, each spike-specific TCR was assigned both to the spike region to which the TCR was reactive and to a CD4 or CD8 class. Log10-transformed breadth and depth values were compared by one-way ANOVA with Sidak's multiple comparisons tests. Sourced from immuneACCESS, this table was stored by TCRdb with only in-frame sequences that have V and J called. A share of the clones is absent; for the studies checked, an unresolved V gene accounts for under half, and the remainder has no known explanation. Clonal size and the V and J genes are those of that table, whereas D and trimming came from the DNA. The sample table shows about 97,000 clones, and 70% to 90% are seen once. The ten top clones hold 2.5% to 3.5% of the sample.

Details on this clone: Its antigen remains unidentified. No base quality values were provided; no much bigger clone lies one nucleotide off.

Rearrangement joined TRBV9 to TRBJ1-3; the D gene cannot be resolved reliably. The sample consisted of peripheral blood, taken on day 0 of AZD1222 vaccination. This clonotype originated in an adult in good health. The CDR3 protein sequence reads: CASSTPGAGNTIYF. The base sequence is TGTGCCAGCAGCACACCGGGAGCGGGAAACACCATATATTTT.